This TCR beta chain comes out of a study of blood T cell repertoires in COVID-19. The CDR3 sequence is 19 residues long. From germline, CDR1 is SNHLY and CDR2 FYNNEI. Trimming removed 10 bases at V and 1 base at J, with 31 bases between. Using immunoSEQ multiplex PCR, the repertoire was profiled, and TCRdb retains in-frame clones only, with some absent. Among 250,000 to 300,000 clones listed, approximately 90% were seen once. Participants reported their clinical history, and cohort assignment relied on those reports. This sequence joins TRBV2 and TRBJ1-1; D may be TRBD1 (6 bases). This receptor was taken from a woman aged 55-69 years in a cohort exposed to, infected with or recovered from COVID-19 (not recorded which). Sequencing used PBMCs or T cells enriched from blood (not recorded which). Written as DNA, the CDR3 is TGTGCCACAGTAGAGGGGTCAGGGGTTGGGGAAATGTCGAACACTGAAGCTTTCTTT. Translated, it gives CATVEGSGVGEMSNTEAFF.